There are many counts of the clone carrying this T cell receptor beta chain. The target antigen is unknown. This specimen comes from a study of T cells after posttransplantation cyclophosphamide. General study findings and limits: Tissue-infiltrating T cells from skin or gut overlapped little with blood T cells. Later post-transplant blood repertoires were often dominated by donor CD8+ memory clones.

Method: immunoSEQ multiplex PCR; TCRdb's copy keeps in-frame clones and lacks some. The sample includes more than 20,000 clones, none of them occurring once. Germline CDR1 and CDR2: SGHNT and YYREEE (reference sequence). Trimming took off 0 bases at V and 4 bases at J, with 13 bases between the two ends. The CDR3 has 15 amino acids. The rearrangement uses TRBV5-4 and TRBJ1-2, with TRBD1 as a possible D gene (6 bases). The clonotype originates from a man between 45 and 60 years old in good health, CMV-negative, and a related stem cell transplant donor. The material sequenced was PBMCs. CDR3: CASSLAGGPLYGYTF. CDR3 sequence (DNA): TGTGCCAGCAGCTTGGCCGGGGGGCCTCTCTATGGCTACACCTTC.